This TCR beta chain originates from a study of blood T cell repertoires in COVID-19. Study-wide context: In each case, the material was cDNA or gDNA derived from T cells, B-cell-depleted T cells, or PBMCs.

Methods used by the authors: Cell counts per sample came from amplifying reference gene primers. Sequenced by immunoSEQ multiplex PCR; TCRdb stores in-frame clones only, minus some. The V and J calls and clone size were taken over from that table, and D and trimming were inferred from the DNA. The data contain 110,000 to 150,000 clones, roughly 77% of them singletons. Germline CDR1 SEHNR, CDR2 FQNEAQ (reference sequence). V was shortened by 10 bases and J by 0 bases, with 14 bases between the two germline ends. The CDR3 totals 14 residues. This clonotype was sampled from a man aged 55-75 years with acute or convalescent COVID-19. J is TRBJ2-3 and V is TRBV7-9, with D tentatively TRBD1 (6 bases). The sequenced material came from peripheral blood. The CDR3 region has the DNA TGTGCCATTGAACGGGACATAAGCACAGATACGCAGTATTTT. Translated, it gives CAIERDISTDTQYF.